The text below deals with one T cell receptor beta chain. Its target is not known. Time point of the sample: week 35, safety follow-up. The vaccine gave 300 ug of a 20-mer mutant IDH1 peptide subcutaneously per dose. The data are from a study of a mutant IDH1 vaccine in newly diagnosed glioma. Background on the study: In some groups vaccination began 4-6 weeks post-radiotherapy; others received it with temozolomide. Treated individuals were about 60% male and approximately 38% female, averaging 40.4 years of age.

Germline V CDR1 and CDR2: SEHNR, FQNEAQ (reference sequence). The length of the CDR3 is 13 residues. V lost 5 bases to trimming and J lost 7 bases, with 15 bases between them. TCRdb's copy holds only in-frame clones and misses some; the assay was immunoSEQ multiplex PCR. The data hold fewer than 30,000 clones, with approximately 82% observed a single time. The TCR comes from a man aged 25 to 40 with glioma. Sequenced here: PBMCs, sampled from a glioma patient whose treatment included an IDH1 peptide vaccine. The V call is TRBV7-9, the J call TRBJ2-7; no firm D call. The CDR3 reads CASSLKDPLEQYF. CDR3 in DNA: TGTGCCAGCAGCCTAAAGGACCCTTTGGAGCAGTACTTC.